Below, 21 T cell receptor beta chains from the same sample are listed, as sequenced in a study of control samples from healthy donors and cancer patients. The method was immunoSEQ multiplex PCR; TCRdb's version includes in-frame clones alone and lacks a portion of them. The profile covers 150,000 to 200,000 clones, with about nine tenths appearing a single time and about 1.6% taken by the ten largest. The sequenced material came from blood. These receptors were taken from a young woman in good health.

J is TRBJ1-5 and V is TRBV30; no firm D call. The CDR3 contains 14 residues. V gave up 0 bases and J gave up 5 bases, with 11 bases separating them. Germline-derived CDR1 and CDR2 are GTSNPN and SVGIG (reference sequence). The CDR3 protein is CAWSVRVSDQPQHF. DNA of the CDR3: TGTGCCTGGAGTGTACGGGTGTCGGATCAGCCCCAGCATTTT.

This chain uses TRBV2 with TRBJ1-1; maybe TRBD1 (5 bases). CDR3 length: 14 residues. Trimming shortened V by 2 bases and J by 4 bases, and 11 bases separated the two germline ends. Germline loops: CDR1 SNHLY, CDR2 FYNNEI. CDR3 in amino acids: CASSEPREVTEAFF. The CDR3 DNA sequence: TGTGCCAGCAGTGAACCCAGGGAGGTCACTGAAGCTTTCTTT.

The chain has TRBV6-5 and TRBJ1-3; 11 bases fit TRBD1. J was trimmed by 5 bases and V by 2 bases; bases with no gene match: 5. Germline lookup yields CDR1 MNHEY and CDR2 SVGAGI. The CDR3 spans 16 residues. CDR3 DNA sequence: TGTGCCAGCAGTTACACCCGGGACAGGGGGAGAAACACCATATATTTT. This codes for CASSYTRDRGRNTIYF.

This rearrangement joins TRBV28 to TRBJ2-5; no firm D call. Germline V lookup: CDR1 MDHEN, CDR2 SYDVKM. V dropped 3 bases and J dropped 0 bases, with 8 bases sitting between them. The CDR3 runs to 14 residues. The CDR3 sequence is CASSFRQNQETQYF. The CDR3 nucleotides are TGTGCCAGCAGTTTTAGGCAGAACCAAGAGACCCAGTACTTC.

The chain recombines TRBV25-1 with TRBJ2-7, with a weak D call TRBD1 (5 bases). The CDR3 covers 14 residues. V was cut by 3 bases and J by 2 bases, with 11 bases left in between. Germline-derived CDR1 and CDR2 are MGHDK and SYGVNS. In DNA form, the CDR3 reads TGTGCCAGCAGTGACAGGGCGATAACCTACGAGCAGTACTTC. It is translated as CASSDRAITYEQYF.

V and J are TRBV7-9 and TRBJ2-1, with 7 bases identical to TRBD1. Germline CDR1 and CDR2: SEHNR and FQNEAQ (reference sequence). The CDR3 runs to 14 residues. Trimming took 5 bases from V and 3 from J; bases not matched to a gene: 4. The chain's CDR3 is CASSHGTDYNEQFF. CDR3 coding DNA: TGTGCCAGCAGCCACGGGACAGACTACAATGAGCAGTTCTTC.

About this clone: The same CDR3 is also encoded by other DNA sequences in this sample. The chain links TRBV11-3 to TRBJ2-5; 14 positions match TRBD2. CDR3 length: 15 amino acids. Germline CDR1 and CDR2: SGHNT and YENEEA. Trimming took 5 bases from V and 4 from J; bases not matched to a gene: 3. CDR3 coding DNA: TGTGCCAGCAGCCTAGGACTAGCGGGAGGAGAGACCCAGTACTTC. Protein sequence: CASSLGLAGGETQYF.

The chain carries TRBV10-3 and TRBJ1-2; 7 positions match TRBD1. There are 14 residues in the CDR3. V shed 4 bases, J shed 4 bases, and the junction held 6 bases outside the gene matches. Germline loops: CDR1 ENHRY, CDR2 SYGVKD. CDR3 amino acids: CAISVGGGVYGYTF. Written as DNA, the CDR3 is TGTGCCATCAGTGTAGGAGGGGGCGTCTATGGCTACACCTTC.

The chain has TRBV24-1 and TRBJ1-2; 7 bases are a match to TRBD1. Germline CDR1 and CDR2: KGHDR and SFDVKD. Trimming at V came to 1 base and at J to 1 base, leaving 5 bases not matched to a gene. The CDR3 is 16 amino acids. CDR3 nucleotide sequence: TGTGCCACCAGTGATTTTCGGCAGGGGGTTAACTATGGCTACACCTTC. It yields the protein CATSDFRQGVNYGYTF.

As for this clone: At one of its ends the junction is not consistent with the germline gene, which may arise from a read error. The V and J genes are TRBV7-7 and TRBJ2-7; 12 bases align to TRBD2. CDR1 is SSHAT, CDR2 FNYEAQ, per germline (reference sequence). This CDR3 comprises 15 residues. DNA for the CDR3: TGTGCTAGCAGCTTCGCGACTAGCGGGAGATACGAGCAGTACTTC. It translates to CASSFATSGRYEQYF.

J is TRBJ2-7 and V is TRBV5-6, with D perhaps given as TRBD1 or TRBD2 (5 bases each). Germline V gene lookup returns CDR1 SGHDT and CDR2 YYEEEE. The CDR3 is 15 amino acids. Trimming shortened V by 0 bases and J by 3 bases, and 13 bases separated the two germline ends. For the CDR3, the DNA is TGTGCCAGCAGCTTGGGGGGGACCCCTTACTACGAGCAGTACTTC. This codes for CASSLGGTPYYEQYF.

The J gene is TRBJ2-3, the V gene TRBV6-4; 11 bases agree with TRBD2. Germline V lookup: CDR1 MRHNA, CDR2 SNTAGT. The CDR3 sequence is 15 residues long. Trimming removed 4 bases from V and 3 bases from J; junction bases left unmatched: 3. CDR3 protein: CASSVSSGGTDTQYF. CDR3 nucleotides: TGTGCCAGCAGTGTCTCTAGCGGGGGGACAGATACGCAGTATTTT.

The rearrangement uses TRBV19 and TRBJ1-2, with 8 bases that match TRBD1. CDR3 length: 13 residues. With V trimmed by 6 bases and J by 0 bases, 0 bases remained unmatched. From germline, CDR1 is LNHDA and CDR2 SQIVND (reference sequence). The CDR3 spells CASRDRANYGYTF. DNA for the CDR3: TGTGCCAGTAGGGACAGGGCTAACTATGGCTACACCTTC.

This clone was detected a few times. The rearrangement links TRBV10-1 to TRBJ1-5, with D possibly being TRBD1 (6 bases). Per germline, CDR1 WNHNN and CDR2 SYGVQD (reference sequence). The CDR3 is made up of 13 amino acids. Deletions cut 5 bases from V and 5 bases from J, with 10 bases between. DNA for the CDR3: TGCGCCAGCAGTCAGGGGCCGTATCAGCCCCAGCATTTT. Its protein product is CASSQGPYQPQHF.

The chain has TRBV6-6 and TRBJ1-2; the D gene is possibly TRBD1 (5 bases). The V gene lost 0 bases and the J gene lost 4 bases, with 9 bases spanning the gap. The CDR3 runs 14 residues. From germline, CDR1 is MNHNY and CDR2 SVGAGI (reference sequence). The CDR3 spells CASSYSDTGYGYTF. In DNA, the CDR3 is TGTGCCAGCAGTTACTCGGACACTGGCTATGGCTACACCTTC.

The chain joins TRBV5-1 to TRBJ1-4; a possible D gene is TRBD1 (6 bases). Trimming pared 1 base from V and 0 bases from J, leaving 7 bases between. The germline V gene encodes CDR1 SGHRS and CDR2 YFSETQ. The CDR3 loop spans 15 amino acids. CDR3 amino acids: CASSLWTATNEKLFF. The CDR3 DNA reads TGCGCCAGCAGCTTGTGGACAGCAACTAATGAAAAACTGTTTTTT.

The chain combines TRBV20-1 with TRBJ1-2; D perhaps matches TRBD1 (5 bases). Germline loops: CDR1 DFQATT, CDR2 SNEGSKA (reference sequence). V dropped 5 bases and J dropped 6 bases, with 7 bases sitting between them. This CDR3 comprises 10 residues. The CDR3 spells CSAYRNGYTF. The CDR3, as DNA: TGCAGTGCTTACAGGAATGGCTACACCTTC.

The chain joins TRBV6-2 or TRBV6-3 to TRBJ2-1, with D perhaps TRBD1 (6 bases). This CDR3 region has 13 residues. From germline, CDR1 is MNHEY and CDR2 SVGEGT. Trimming took 5 bases from V and 6 from J, leaving 11 bases between them. The CDR3 DNA sequence: TGTGCCAGCAGTGAGAGACAGGTCAATGAGCAGTTCTTC. It translates to CASSERQVNEQFF.

This rearrangement joins TRBV30 to TRBJ2-7; 8 nucleotides align to TRBD1. Germline loops: CDR1 GTSNPN, CDR2 SVGIG (reference sequence). V trimming: 5 bases; J trimming: 4 bases; junction bases outside the gene matches: 7. The CDR3 is 13 amino acids. CDR3 bases: TGTGCCTGGTCAGGGGGCGGGTGGTACGAGCAGTACTTC. Protein sequence: CAWSGGGWYEQYF.

The chain carries TRBV6-1 and TRBJ2-2, with TRBD2 identical over 13 bases. Germline CDR1 reads MNHNS; CDR2 reads SASEGT. The CDR3 extends over 17 amino acids. V dropped 2 bases and J dropped 3; count of bases not matched to a gene: 3. CDR3 in amino acids: CASSERTSGRDTGELFF. In DNA form, the CDR3 reads TGTGCCAGCAGTGAAAGGACTAGCGGGAGAGACACCGGGGAGCTGTTTTTT.

The gene calls are TRBV25-1 and TRBJ2-2; 14 bases line up with TRBD2. CDR3 size: 15 residues. The V segment lost 8 bases and the J segment 7 bases; nucleotides outside the gene matches: 6. The germline V gene has CDR1 MGHDK and CDR2 SYGVNS. The DNA for the CDR3 is TGTGCCAGCCAGCAGACTAGCGGGAGGGGCGGGGAGCTGTTTTTT. This encodes CASQQTSGRGGELFF.